This TCR beta chain emerged from a study of CD4+ T cells in melanoma. The repertoire was sequenced with immunoSEQ multiplex PCR; TCRdb's copy has only in-frame clones and lacks some. The table records 140,000 or so clones, 92% of them present only once. Germline CDR1 and CDR2: GTSNPN and SVGIG (reference sequence). V dropped 4 bases and J dropped 0 bases, with 12 bases sitting between them. The CDR3 has 14 residues. Concerning this clone: Its antigen is as yet unknown.

Study-wide results and caveats: Neoantigen-specific CD4+ T cells in melanoma reportedly had diverse differentiation states.

The sequence came from a human donor with melanoma. The gene calls are TRBV30 and TRBJ1-1, with unresolved D. CDR3 nucleotide sequence: TGTGCCTGGAAGCAACCCGGGGTGAACACTGAAGCTTTCTTT. Amino acids: CAWKQPGVNTEAFF.